These 9 T cell receptor delta chains were all obtained from the same sample, sequenced in a study of in vitro expanded adult blood gammadelta T cells (TCRdb year 2020). The library was built by means of 5' RACE. This sample was sequenced with an Illumina MiSeq. After TCRdb called clones again from the public reads with CATT, rows with identical DNA were merged. This sample is represented by around 700 delta-chain clones; roughly half of them were singletons. The ten most abundant clones make up approximately 25% of the sample. The intended sense of this specimen's treatment or condition label: microbial phosphoantigen (E)-4-hydroxy-3-methyl-but-2-enyl pyrophosphate, approximately 10 nM. Following expansion, live CD3+ TCRgammadelta+ Vgamma9+ Vdelta2+ T cells were FACS-sorted using a FACS Aria III. Before expansion, PBMC were pulsed with around 9.4 nM HMBPP for one day and were then washed three times. Cultures were expanded over roughly 13 days, and IL-2 was replenished every 3 to 4 days.

These receptors have no known antigen. The material was gamma-delta T cells from peripheral blood expanded in culture, obtained from an in vitro culture stimulated with HMBPP. The receptors were gathered from an adult in good health.

With respect to this clone: This may stem from a read error, because a much larger clone lies one nucleotide away. Within the sample, other DNA sequences also encode this same CDR3. V usage is TRDV2 and J usage is TRDJ1; 13 bases are a match to TRDD3. CDR3 size: 20 residues. Per the germline V gene, CDR1 is GEAIGNYY and CDR2 is EKD. V lost 3 bases and J lost 0; bases outside the gene matches: 15. The CDR3 bases are TGTGCCTGTGACCCAATCCGAGGACTGGGGGATACGGAGTACACCGATAAACTCATCTTT. Translated, it gives CACDPIRGLGDTEYTDKLIF.

With respect to this clone: This sequence is one base from a far larger clone and is likely a read error. V and J are TRDV2 and TRDJ1; D unresolved. The ends were cut back, 3 bases at V and 0 bases at J, with 10 bases in the middle. The V gene's germline CDR1 is GEAIGNYY and CDR2 EKD. This CDR3 is built from 14 residues. CDR3 amino acids: CACDALSHTDKLIF. As DNA, the CDR3 is TGTGCCTGTGACGCCCTTTCCCACACCGATAAACTCATCTTT.

Turning to this clone: A far larger clone is only one base removed, so a read error is likely. V is TRDV2 and J is TRDJ2; 7 nucleotides line up with TRDD3. J lost 4 bases, V lost 1 base, and 17 bases had no gene match. Per the germline V gene, CDR1 is GEAIGNYY and CDR2 is EKD. The CDR3 loop spans 19 amino acids. The DNA for the CDR3 is TGTGCCTGTGACACGGTGGGGAGTATGTCAATGGGGGAGACAGCACAACTCTTCTTT. This encodes CACDTVGSMSMGETAQLFF.

This clone was observed a single time. A read error is the likely source, as a far larger clone sits one nucleotide away. This chain uses TRDV2 with TRDJ1; 10 nucleotides match TRDD3. Losses at the gene ends were 0 bases for V and 4 bases for J; bases not matched to a gene: 13. Looked up from germline, CDR1 is GEAIGNYY and CDR2 is EKD. CDR3 length: 18 residues. CDR3 residues: CACDTVGGGYADNDKLIF. CDR3 coding DNA: TGTGCCTGTGACACCGTAGGCGGGGGATACGCAGACAACGATAAACTCATCTTT.

As concerns this clone: A read error likely explains this, since a far larger clone differs by one base. The chain combines TRDV2 with TRDJ1; 9 bases line up with TRDD3. The germline V gene has CDR1 GEAIGNYY and CDR2 EKD. The CDR3 runs 16 residues. The CDR3, as DNA: TGTGCCTATGACCCTCTGGGGGATTCTAACACCGATAAACTCATCTTT. It translates to CAYDPLGDSNTDKLIF.

The rearrangement uses TRDV2 and TRDJ1, with D tentatively TRDD3 (6 bases). The DNA end favors TRDJ2, so the J call may be wrong. CDR1 is GEAIGNYY and CDR2 is EKD in the germline V gene. This CDR3 is built from 18 residues. The chain's CDR3 is CACDTVGDQSDETDKLFF. As DNA, the CDR3 is TGTGCCTGTGACACCGTTGGGGATCAATCGGACGAAACAGATAAACTCTTCTTT.

Concerning this clone itself: A far larger clone lies a single base away; this is likely a read error. Other DNA sequences in this sample translate to the same CDR3. The chain links TRDV2 to TRDJ1; D gene ambiguous. This CDR3 is 17 amino acids long. From germline, CDR1 is GEAIGNYY and CDR2 EKD. DNA of the CDR3: TGTGCCTGTGACGGAGTGGCGGGACCCGATTACACAGATAAACTCATCTTT. This sequence encodes CACDGVAGPDYTDKLIF.

As for this clone: TCRdb assigns this DNA the protein of a much larger clone, which departs from its translation at residue 6; this likely reflects a read error, and the protein shown comes from translating the DNA. V and J are TRDV2 and TRDJ1, with D tentatively TRDD3 (5 bases). Looked up from germline, CDR1 is GEAIGNYY and CDR2 is EKD. V shed 0 bases and J shed 0 bases, with 10 bases lying between them. The CDR3 is 15 amino acids. CDR3 region: CACDTMGTHTDKLIF. CDR3 in DNA: TGTGCCTGTGACACCATGGGGACTCACACCGATAAACTCATCTTT.

On this clone: This likely came from a read error, as a far larger clone is one base away. No DNA is shown, since the ends of the CDR3 on it are uncertain; the CDR3 is the one TCRdb lists. The chain links TRAV29/DV5 to TRDJ1; TRDD3 is the table's D call, not checked against the DNA. Germline lookup yields CDR1 NSMFDY and CDR2 ISSIKDK. The CDR3 length is 23 residues, termini included. CDR3 amino acids: CSVLLCSKRATGGRLTYTDKLIF.